Listed here are 19 T cell receptor beta chains from one sample, sequenced in a study of shared clonotypes between healthy human individuals. Only in-frame clones appear in the TCRdb table, and some are missing; sequencing was by immunoSEQ multiplex PCR. This repertoire shows 550,000 to 700,000 clones, around 78% found once; its top ten account for 1.5% to 2%. The sample taken for sequencing was memory CD4+ T cells sorted from blood. Noted subset: CD45RA-negative fraction. The receptors originated from a woman in her twenties or thirties in good health.

The CDR3 loop is CASSRRQQNTEAFF. The CDR3 nucleotides are TGTGCCAGTAGTAGACGGCAGCAGAACACTGAAGCTTTCTTT. J is TRBJ1-1 and V is TRBV19, with D hard to call. V was trimmed by 4 bases and J by 1 base, leaving 10 bases between them. This CDR3 contains 14 residues. The germline V gene encodes CDR1 LNHDA and CDR2 SQIVND (reference sequence).

This clone was observed a single time. The V gene is TRBV19, the J gene TRBJ1-2; D is possibly TRBD1 (6 bases). Per germline, CDR1 LNHDA and CDR2 SQIVND (reference sequence). The CDR3 totals 17 residues. Trimming pared 5 bases from V and 5 bases from J, leaving 24 bases between. The CDR3 DNA is TGTGCCAGTAGTCTCCGGGACACCCCCTCCCTGGGGTATGGCTACACCTTC. Its protein product is CASSLRDTPSLGYGYTF.

This rearrangement joins TRBV30 to TRBJ2-3, with TRBD1 as a possible D gene (5 bases). Germline loops: CDR1 GTSNPN, CDR2 SVGIG (reference sequence). The CDR3 loop spans 14 amino acids. V gave up 8 bases and J gave up 1 base, with 16 bases separating them. The CDR3 spells CATQQGGGTDTQYF. The CDR3 region has the DNA TGTGCCACCCAGCAGGGTGGGGGCACAGATACGCAGTATTTT. The full variable domain, with the rest looked up from reference TRBV30 and TRBJ2-3, is SQTIHQWPATLVQPVGSPLSLECTVEGTSNPNLYWYRQAAGRGLQLLFYSVGIGQISSEVPQNLSASRPQDRQFILSSKKLLLSDSGFYLCATQQGGGTDTQYFGPGTRLTVL.

The V gene is TRBV7-2, the J gene TRBJ1-1; possible D gene TRBD1, 5 bases. V lost 5 bases and J 10 bases, leaving 17 bases between the germline ends. CDR1 and CDR2 from the germline V gene are SGHTA and FQGNSA. The CDR3 is 13 amino acids. CDR3 amino acids: CASSPRDGGPAFF. Here the CDR3 DNA reads TGTGCCAGCAGCCCCCGGGACGGCGGCCCAGCTTTCTTT.

About this clone: At one of its ends the junction is not consistent with the germline gene, which may arise from a read error. The chain joins TRBV6-5 to TRBJ2-7; D assignment may be TRBD1 or TRBD2 (5 bases each). CDR3 length equals 15 residues. In germline, CDR1 is MNHEY, CDR2 SVGAGI. CDR3 sequence (DNA): TGTGCCAGCAGTGCGACCTCGAGAGGGGCCTACAAGCAGTACTTC. Protein sequence: CASSATSRGAYKQYF.

This sequence joins TRBV28 and TRBJ1-5; TRBD1 might be the D (5 bases). Trimming took off 3 bases at V and 0 bases at J, with 12 bases between the two ends. Germline V gene lookup returns CDR1 MDHEN and CDR2 SYDVKM. This CDR3 has 16 residues. DNA of the CDR3: TGTGCCAGCAGTTTCGCAGGGCGGTATAGCAATCAGCCCCAGCATTTT. Translated: CASSFAGRYSNQPQHF.

The CDR3 coding sequence is TGTGCCAGCAGCCGTCCCCCAGGGACCAATGAGCAGTTCTTC. Amino acids: CASSRPPGTNEQFF. V gene TRBV7-2 combines with J gene TRBJ2-1, with D tentatively TRBD1 or TRBD2 (5 bases each). The CDR3 runs to 14 residues. The V end was cut by 5 bases, the J end by 6 bases, with 14 bases between. Germline V gene lookup returns CDR1 SGHTA and CDR2 FQGNSA.

CDR3 region: CASSGETVEAFF. The CDR3 nucleotides read TGTGCCAGCAGTGGGGAGACAGTGGAAGCTTTCTTT. The V and J genes are TRBV6-1 and TRBJ1-1; a weak D match, TRBD1 (5 bases). The ends were cut back, 4 bases at V and 8 bases at J, with 11 bases in the middle. This CDR3 spans 12 amino acids. CDR1 and CDR2 (germline): MNHNS, SASEGT.

The chain has TRBV25-1 and TRBJ2-7; 8 bases map to TRBD1. V dropped 4 bases and J dropped 2; count of bases not matched to a gene: 10. The V gene's germline CDR1 is MGHDK and CDR2 SYGVNS. The CDR3 runs to 16 residues. The CDR3 reads CASSARGTGRPYEQYF. The CDR3, as DNA: TGTGCCAGCAGTGCCCGCGGGACAGGCCGTCCCTACGAGCAGTACTTC.

The table lists this clone with a few counts. This chain joins TRBV27 and TRBJ2-5, with 11 bases fitting TRBD2. Germline assignment: CDR1 MNHEY and CDR2 SMNVEV (reference sequence). The trim removed 4 bases at V and 1 base at J, leaving 8 bases unmatched. The CDR3 extends over 17 amino acids. The CDR3 sequence: CASSWTSGLTLQETQYF. The CDR3 DNA sequence: TGTGCCAGCAGTTGGACTAGCGGGTTAACCCTCCAAGAGACCCAGTACTTC.

This clone was seen just once. Other DNA sequences in this specimen translate into the identical CDR3. The V call is TRBV5-1, the J call TRBJ1-5; no reliable D call. With 0 bases removed from V and 0 bases from J, the gap between germline ends came to 7 bases. Per germline, CDR1 SGHRS and CDR2 YFSETQ. CDR3 length equals 15 residues. The CDR3 nucleotides are TGCGCCAGCAGCTTGGGGACGTCTAGCAATCAGCCCCAGCATTTT. Its translation: CASSLGTSSNQPQHF.

The chain recombines TRBV7-6 with TRBJ1-2; TRBD1 matches 10 bases. Losses at the gene ends were 5 bases for V and 7 bases for J; bases not matched to a gene: 7. The CDR3 sequence is 14 residues long. The germline V gene has CDR1 SGHVS and CDR2 FNYEAQ. Here the CDR3 DNA reads TGTGCCAGCAGCGCCGACAGGGGGCAGGGTGGCTACACCTTC. Its translation: CASSADRGQGGYTF. The variable domain in full, completed from reference TRBV7-6 and TRBJ1-2, reads GAGVSQSPRYKVTKRGQDVALRCDPISGHVSLYWYRQALGQGPEFLTYFNYEAQQDKSGLPNDRFSAERPEGSISTLTIQRTEQRDSAMYRCASSADRGQGGYTFGSGTRLTVV.

V and J are TRBV2 and TRBJ1-1; D uncertain. CDR1 and CDR2 (germline): SNHLY, FYNNEI. This CDR3 is 13 amino acids long. Trimming took 6 bases from V and 4 from J, leaving 12 bases between them. Here the CDR3 reads CASSGQEGTEAFF. CDR3 nucleotide sequence: TGTGCCAGCAGCGGGCAAGAGGGCACTGAAGCTTTCTTT.

The rearrangement joins TRBV5-5 to TRBJ2-2; tentatively, D is TRBD1 or TRBD2 (5 bases each). Germline CDR1 and CDR2: SGHKS and YYEKEE (reference sequence). The CDR3 is 13 amino acids. V was shortened by 7 bases and J by 6 bases, with 13 bases between the two germline ends. The CDR3 sequence is CASRDGWAGELFF. In DNA form, the CDR3 reads TGTGCCAGCCGGGACGGCTGGGCCGGGGAGCTGTTTTTT.

This chain connects TRBV6-5 to TRBJ1-5; D is possibly TRBD1 (6 bases). This CDR3 region has 14 residues. Germline V CDR1 and CDR2: MNHEY, SVGAGI. Trimming stripped 7 bases from V and 5 bases from J, with 15 bases between. The CDR3 bases are TGTGCCAGCAAGCAGGGGCAGTCATATCAGCCCCAGCATTTT. This encodes CASKQGQSYQPQHF.

The rearrangement uses TRBV9 and TRBJ1-5; 8 bases align to TRBD1. With 0 bases clipped from V and 3 bases from J, the junction kept 11 bases outside the gene matches. CDR3 length: 18 residues. CDR1 and CDR2 (germline): SGDLS, YYNGEE. The CDR3 DNA reads TGTGCCAGCAGCGTAGTAGGCCAGGGGGCGATGAACAATCAGCCCCAGCATTTT. Amino acids: CASSVVGQGAMNNQPQHF. The whole variable domain, filled in from reference TRBV9 and TRBJ1-5, reads DSGVTQTPKHLITATGQRVTLRCSPRSGDLSVYWYQQSLDQGLQFLIQYYNGEERAKGNILERFSAQQFPDLHSELNLSSLELGDSALYFCASSVVGQGAMNNQPQHFGDGTRLSIL.

CDR3 loop: CASSLAEGISYEQYF. The CDR3 DNA reads TGCGCCAGCAGCTTGGCAGAGGGGATCTCCTACGAGCAGTACTTC. The V gene is TRBV5-1, the J gene TRBJ2-7, with D perhaps assigned TRBD1 or TRBD2 (5 bases each). Germline lookup yields CDR1 SGHRS and CDR2 YFSETQ. The CDR3 covers 15 residues. V lost 0 bases and J lost 0, with 10 bases in between.

The chain uses TRBV6-6 and TRBJ1-2; TRBD1 might be the D (5 bases). With 0 bases removed from V and 8 bases from J, the gap between germline ends came to 10 bases. This CDR3 has 13 amino acids. Germline-derived CDR1 and CDR2 are MNHNY and SVGAGI (reference sequence). CDR3 DNA sequence: TGTGCCAGCAGTTACTCGGGGGTCGAAGGCTACACCTTC. As protein: CASSYSGVEGYTF.

In this sample, this clone turned up many times. Within the sample, other DNA sequences also encode this same CDR3. The chain employs TRBV10-3 and TRBJ2-7; TRBD1 matches at 8 bases. CDR1 and CDR2 (germline): ENHRY, SYGVKD. With 2 bases clipped from V and 4 bases from J, the junction kept 7 bases outside the gene matches. The CDR3 is 15 amino acids. CDR3 loop: CAISETTGGWYEQYF. CDR3 nucleotide sequence: TGTGCCATCAGTGAGACCACAGGGGGGTGGTACGAGCAGTACTTC.